Listed below are T cell receptor beta chains from one sample, sequenced in a study of T-cell reconstitution after alpha-beta-depleted transplantation in children. TCRdb redid the calling of the PCR reads with MiXCR, one entry per CDR3 protein. Among a few hundred thousand distinct CDR3 sequences listed, under 9.5% were seen once. Sample: PBMCs from the stem cell graft donor, taken from the stem cell graft. The receptors shown here come from a human donor who donated a stem cell graft to a child with acute lymphoblastic leukemia. Each CDR3 is given with its conserved first and last residue. The D gene is left open where the match is weak. The size field is filled for only some rows; it gives once, few, many or a size class.

V gene,J gene,clone size,D gene,CDR3 protein,CDR3 DNA
TRBV5-1,TRBJ1-1,-,TRBD1,CASSLTTGATEAFF,TGCGCCAGCAGCCTAACGACAGGGGCCACTGAAGCTTTCTTT
TRBV29-1,TRBJ2-3,-,-,CSVLYWDTQYF,TGCAGCGTCCTGTACTGGGATACGCAGTATTTT
TRBV25-1,TRBJ1-1,-,-,CASSEYAGMNTEAFF,TGTGCCAGCAGTGAATATGCGGGAATGAACACTGAAGCTTTCTTT
TRBV5-1,TRBJ2-7,many,-,CASSLGTAFYEQYF,TGCGCCAGCAGCTTGGGAACAGCCTTCTACGAGCAGTACTTC
TRBV5-5,TRBJ2-7,once,-,CASSLRTVYEQYF,TGTGCCAGCAGCCTGCGAACGGTCTACGAGCAGTACTTC
TRBV10-3,TRBJ2-3,many,-,CAISDGTKNTDTQYF,TGTGCCATCAGTGACGGGACGAAAAACACAGATACGCAGTATTTT
TRBV7-6,TRBJ2-7,many,-,CASSFGGLYEQYF,TGTGCCAGCAGCTTCGGGGGGCTCTACGAGCAGTACTTC
TRBV20-1,TRBJ1-2,many,-,CSARFDPGYTF,TGCAGTGCTAGATTTGATCCTGGCTACACCTTC
TRBV5-1,TRBJ2-3,few,-,CASSWSEATQYF,TGCGCCAGCAGCTGGAGCGAGGCTACGCAGTATTTT
TRBV5-1,TRBJ2-6,few,TRBD1,CASSSGQGNAGANVLTF,TGCGCCAGCAGCTCCGGACAGGGTAACGCTGGGGCCAACGTCCTGACTTTC
TRBV12-3/TRBV12-4,TRBJ1-5,few,TRBD1,CASTQGGVSNQPQHF,TGTGCCAGCACCCAGGGGGGTGTAAGCAATCAGCCCCAGCATTTT
TRBV7-8,TRBJ1-1,many,TRBD1,CASSPGQGETEAFF,TGTGCCAGCAGTCCGGGACAGGGAGAGACTGAAGCTTTCTTT
TRBV23-1,TRBJ1-5,-,-,CASSHSVEMGQPQHF,TGCGCCAGCAGTCACTCAGTGGAGATGGGTCAGCCCCAGCATTTT
TRBV11-2,TRBJ2-4,-,-,CASSLGTNIQYF,TGTGCCAGCAGCTTAGGAACGAACATTCAGTACTTC
TRBV6-2/TRBV6-3,TRBJ2-1,few,-,CASSYSPGAGYNEQFF,TGTGCCAGCAGTTACTCGCCGGGGGCAGGGTACAATGAGCAGTTCTTC
TRBV20-1,TRBJ2-7,-,-,CSARVRGYEQYF,TGCAGTGCTAGAGTCAGGGGCTACGAGCAGTACTTC
TRBV5-6,TRBJ1-5,few,TRBD1,CASTHWGEGAGQPQHF,TGTGCCAGCACCCACTGGGGTGAGGGGGCGGGTCAGCCCCAGCATTTT
TRBV14,TRBJ2-7,-,-,CASSQDHLTTYEQYF,TGTGCCAGCAGCCAAGATCACCTAACGACTTACGAGCAGTACTTC
TRBV18,TRBJ1-3,-,-,CASSPPVGHGNTIYF,TGTGCCAGCTCACCACCTGTAGGGCATGGAAACACCATATATTTT
TRBV12-3/TRBV12-4,TRBJ2-6,many,-,CASSLSREVLTF,TGTGCCAGCAGTTTATCCCGCGAGGTCCTGACTTTC
TRBV7-2,TRBJ1-4,many,-,CASSLWTDEKLFF,TGTGCCAGCAGCTTATGGACGGATGAAAAACTGTTTTTT
TRBV5-1,TRBJ2-7,-,-,CASSSLTYEQYF,TGCGCCAGCAGCAGCTTAACCTACGAGCAGTACTTC
TRBV20-1,TRBJ1-6,few,-,CSARAGGNSPLHF,TGCAGTGCTAGAGCGGGGGGTAATTCACCCCTCCACTTT
TRBV7-8,TRBJ1-1,few,-,CASSWDRALNTEAFF,TGTGCCAGCAGCTGGGATAGGGCTTTGAACACTGAAGCTTTCTTT
TRBV7-9,TRBJ1-6,-,-,CASSHGTPGSYNSPLHF,TGTGCCAGCAGCCACGGGACACCCGGCTCCTATAATTCACCCCTCCACTTT
TRBV5-1,TRBJ2-1,many,-,CASRIMDNEQFF,TGCGCCAGCAGAATAATGGACAATGAGCAGTTCTTC
TRBV7-9,TRBJ2-4,few,-,CASSLGGMDIQYF,TGTGCCAGCAGCTTAGGAGGGATGGACATTCAGTACTTC
TRBV19,TRBJ2-1,-,TRBD1,CASSTQGAGPYNEQFF,TGTGCCAGTAGTACACAGGGGGCAGGGCCCTACAATGAGCAGTTCTTC
TRBV7-8,TRBJ2-2,medium-sized,TRBD1,CASSLFDRGTGELFF,TGTGCCAGCAGCTTATTTGACAGGGGTACCGGGGAGCTGTTTTTT
TRBV5-1,TRBJ1-2,few,-,CASSLDGTENGYTF,TGCGCCAGCAGCTTGGATGGGACGGAAAATGGCTACACCTTC
TRBV20-1,TRBJ1-2,-,TRBD1,CSATVLTGIYNYGYTF,TGCAGTGCTACCGTATTGACAGGGATTTATAACTATGGCTACACCTTC
TRBV9,TRBJ2-7,-,-,CASSVATGRGRTYEQYF,TGTGCCAGCAGCGTAGCTACGGGCAGGGGTAGAACCTACGAGCAGTACTTC
TRBV12-3/TRBV12-4,TRBJ2-5,few,TRBD2,CASSLTSGDKETQYF,TGTGCCAGCAGTTTAACTAGCGGGGATAAAGAGACCCAGTACTTC
TRBV29-1,TRBJ2-7,many,TRBD1,CSVGTGGYEQYF,TGCAGCGTTGGGACAGGGGGCTACGAGCAGTACTTC
TRBV10-3,TRBJ1-6,-,-,CAISELSGTNSPLHF,TGTGCCATCAGTGAGTTGTCAGGGACGAATTCACCCCTCCACTTT
TRBV4-1,TRBJ2-1,few,-,CASSQDQQGDGEQFF,TGCGCCAGCAGCCAAGATCAACAGGGAGATGGTGAGCAGTTCTTC
TRBV5-6,TRBJ1-2,many,TRBD1,CASSPGQNYGYTF,TGTGCCAGCAGCCCGGGACAGAACTATGGCTACACCTTC
TRBV20-1,TRBJ2-3,-,-,CSAPPVYNADTQYF,TGCAGTGCTCCCCCCGTCTACAATGCAGATACGCAGTATTTT
TRBV5-1,TRBJ1-5,many,TRBD1,CASTPGTGDNQPQHF,TGCGCCAGCACCCCCGGGACAGGGGATAATCAGCCCCAGCATTTT
TRBV2,TRBJ2-2,-,-,CASSGGNTGELFF,TGTGCCAGCAGCGGGGGGAACACCGGGGAGCTGTTTTTT
TRBV5-1,TRBJ2-7,many,-,CASSLAAPYEQYF,TGCGCCAGCAGCTTGGCCGCGCCCTACGAGCAGTACTTC